The sequence of this T cell receptor beta chain was determined in a study of cytomegalovirus exposure and HLA in healthy donors. Findings of the study overall: Researchers counted approximately 160 TCR beta chains as cytomegalovirus-associated. TCR clusters originating in the first cohort tended to co-occur in the 120 validation repertoires, according to a later analysis.

The donors were members of the roughly 130-subject validation cohort (separate from the roughly 700-subject first cohort). CDR1 SGHNT and CDR2 YENEEA come from the germline V gene. This CDR3 has 13 amino acids. J was trimmed by 9 bases and V by 5 bases; bases with no gene match: 7. Concerning this clone itself: Its antigen is as yet unknown.

The protocol was immunoSEQ multiplex PCR, while the TCRdb copy is restricted to in-frame clones and leaves out a portion. The table has 300,000 to 350,000 clones, over 75% seen once. This clonotype was sampled from a man under 40 in good health and CMV-seronegative. The sample comprised PBMCs. This chain connects TRBV11-3 to TRBJ2-1; 7 bases line up with TRBD2. CDR3 sequence (DNA): TGTGCCAGCAGCCCGCAGACTAGCAGTGAGCAGTTCTTC. Amino acids: CASSPQTSSEQFF.